This TCR beta chain was sequenced in a study of OX40 agonist ivuxolimab in advanced cancers. About the research overall: Past anti-PD-1, anti-PD-L1 or anti-CTLA-4 therapy was accepted, and 30% to 50% had received some. Notes on the study in general: Compared with others, partial responders at 0.1-3.0 mg/kg displayed clonal expansion among the lowest. Relative to CD4+ cells, CD8+ T cells on average had more expanded clones.

On this clone itself: Its antigen is undetermined.

This CDR3 region has 16 residues. Germline V gives CDR1 SGHTA, CDR2 FQGNSA. V lost 3 bases to trimming and J lost 7 bases; unmatched junction nucleotides: 11. Generated by immunoSEQ multiplex PCR, the TCRdb table keeps only in-frame clones and is missing some. Here the sample spans roughly 66,000 clones, less than 90% being singletons. Baseline was the first blood sampling point, followed by cycle 4 day 1 and cycle 7 day 1. The rearrangement uses TRBV7-2 and TRBJ2-1, with TRBD2 identical over 8 bases. The input for sequencing was CD4+ or CD8+ T cells sorted from blood, taken in a trial of the OX40 agonist ivuxolimab. The sequence was collected from an adult with an advanced solid tumor such as melanoma, head and neck, liver or kidney cancer. The CDR3 nucleotides are TGTGCCAGCAGCTTCTATCCGGGAGGGGTGGTGAATGAGCAGTTCTTC. This gives the protein CASSFYPGGVVNEQFF.